This T cell receptor beta chain originates from a study of OX40 agonist ivuxolimab in advanced cancers. Study context: Therapy given before enrollment (anti-PD-1, anti-PD-L1 or anti-CTLA-4) was allowed, and roughly 41% had some.

Here immunoSEQ multiplex PCR was the method, and the copy in TCRdb shows in-frame clones only, minus some. The sample yields 70,000 to 80,000 clones, about 90% seen once. The germline V gene has CDR1 ENHRY and CDR2 SYGVKD. V lost 6 bases to trimming and J lost 5 bases, with 11 bases between them. There are 12 residues in the CDR3. Enrollment shut out patients with autoimmune disease history or systemic immunosuppression. This receptor was identified in an adult with an advanced solid tumor such as melanoma, head and neck, liver or kidney cancer. The rearrangement joins TRBV10-3 to TRBJ2-7; D may be TRBD1 or TRBD2 (5 bases each). The source was CD4+ or CD8+ T cells sorted from blood, collected in a trial of the OX40 agonist ivuxolimab. CDR3 region: CAIRGDGNEQYF. As DNA, the CDR3 is TGTGCCATCAGAGGGGACGGCAACGAGCAGTACTTC.